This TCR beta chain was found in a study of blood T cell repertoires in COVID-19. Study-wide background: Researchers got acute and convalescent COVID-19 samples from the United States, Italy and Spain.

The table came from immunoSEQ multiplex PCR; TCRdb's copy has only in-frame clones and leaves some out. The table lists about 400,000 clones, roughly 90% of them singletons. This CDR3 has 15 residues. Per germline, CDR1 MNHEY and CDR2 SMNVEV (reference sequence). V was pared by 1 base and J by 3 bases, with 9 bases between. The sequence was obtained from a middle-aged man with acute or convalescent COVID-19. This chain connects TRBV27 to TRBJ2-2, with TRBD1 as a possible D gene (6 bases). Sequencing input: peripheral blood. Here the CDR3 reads CASSLWDTDTGELFF. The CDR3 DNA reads TGTGCCAGCAGTTTATGGGACACAGACACCGGGGAGCTGTTTTTT.